What follows are 23 T cell receptor beta chains derived from one specimen sequenced in a study of early T cells in non-severe SARS-CoV-2 infection. In TCRdb, the 5' RACE reads were re-called with MiXCR into one record per CDR3 protein. The table lists 55,000 to 65,000 distinct CDR3 sequences, less than 15% of them singletons, with about 4% in the top ten. The material sequenced was whole blood, taken at baseline. All receptors derive from an adult who was a healthcare worker with PCR-confirmed SARS-CoV-2 infection or an uninfected control (not recorded which).

This clonotype was detected a few times. The V and J genes are TRBV7-9 and TRBJ2-7; D uncertain. Germline V gives CDR1 SEHNR, CDR2 FQNEAQ (reference sequence). There are 13 residues in the CDR3. The ends were cut back, 1 base at V and 3 bases at J, with 7 bases in the middle. The chain's CDR3 is CASSLGQIYEQYF. In DNA, the CDR3 is TGTGCCAGCAGCTTAGGGCAGATCTACGAGCAGTACTTC.

J is TRBJ1-6 and V is TRBV9; 8 bases match TRBD1. The CDR3 sequence is 15 residues long. Germline-derived CDR1 and CDR2 are SGDLS and YYNGEE. J was trimmed by 8 bases and V by 2 bases; bases with no gene match: 6. In DNA, the CDR3 is TGTGCCAGCAGCGTCGGGACAGGAAATTATTCACCCCTCCACTTT. It encodes CASSVGTGNYSPLHF. The variable domain in full, completed from reference TRBV9 and TRBJ1-6, reads DSGVTQTPKHLITATGQRVTLRCSPRSGDLSVYWYQQSLDQGLQFLIQYYNGEERAKGNILERFSAQQFPDLHSELNLSSLELGDSALYFCASSVGTGNYSPLHFGNGTRLTVT.

There are a few counts of this clonotype. The chain is built from TRBV6-2 or TRBV6-3 and TRBJ2-3; no definite D call. The CDR3 is 15 amino acids. V lost 6 bases to trimming and J lost 4 bases, with 17 bases between them. Germline V lookup: CDR1 MNHEY, CDR2 SVGEGT. CDR3 protein: CASSRTSGRADTQYF. DNA for the CDR3: TGTGCCAGCAGCCGGACCTCTGGTCGCGCAGATACGCAGTATTTT.

This chain links TRBV2 with TRBJ2-3, with 10 bases fitting TRBD2. The CDR3 spans 17 residues. Unmatched junction bases numbered 11, after V lost 3 bases and J lost 5 bases. Germline values: CDR1 SNHLY, CDR2 FYNNEI. CDR3 amino acids: CASSDTLAGVGGDTQYF. CDR3 coding DNA: TGTGCCAGCAGTGATACTCTAGCGGGGGTAGGAGGAGATACGCAGTATTTT.

This clonotype was picked up a small number of times. The V and J genes are TRBV6-1 and TRBJ2-3; D unresolved. Trimming removed 3 bases from V and 2 bases from J, with 6 bases in between. The CDR3 consists of 13 residues. The germline CDR1 and CDR2 sequences are MNHNS and SASEGT. For the CDR3, the DNA is TGTGCCAGCAGTGATAGACTCACAGATACGCAGTATTTT. Its protein product is CASSDRLTDTQYF.

This sequence joins TRBV28 and TRBJ1-2, with 8 bases matching TRBD1. Trimming cost V 7 bases and J 4 bases; bases outside gene matches: 11. This CDR3 has 15 residues. In germline, CDR1 is MDHEN, CDR2 SYDVKM. CDR3: CASIDRGYPSYGYTF. CDR3 DNA: TGTGCCAGCATCGACAGGGGCTATCCTAGCTATGGCTACACCTTC.

This clonotype showed up many times. The chain recombines TRBV28 with TRBJ1-5, with D possibly matching TRBD1 (6 bases). There are 15 residues in the CDR3. V was shortened by 3 bases and J by 7 bases, with 16 bases between the two germline ends. The germline gives CDR1 MDHEN, CDR2 SYDVKM. CDR3 amino acids: CASSLGGQEEQPQHF. The CDR3 nucleotides read TGTGCCAGCAGTTTGGGGGGACAAGAGGAACAGCCCCAGCATTTT.

The table lists this clonotype with a few counts. CDR3 DNA: TGTGCCAGCAGTCGGGACCCTGGGGACACCGGGGAGCTGTTTTTT. Translated: CASSRDPGDTGELFF. The V gene is TRBV7-6, the J gene TRBJ2-2, with D tentatively TRBD1 or TRBD2 (5 bases each). The CDR3 is 15 amino acids. V lost 6 bases and J 3 bases, leaving 14 bases between the germline ends. CDR1 is SGHVS and CDR2 is FNYEAQ in the germline V gene.

This clonotype was observed a few times. The genes are TRBV11-2 and TRBJ2-1, with 10 bases identical to TRBD2. The CDR3 totals 14 residues. Trimming took 1 base from V and 6 from J; bases not matched to a gene: 0. CDR1 is SGHAT, CDR2 FQNNGV, per germline. Here the CDR3 reads CASSLGLAGNEQFF. CDR3 sequence (DNA): TGTGCCAGCAGCTTAGGACTAGCGGGCAATGAGCAGTTCTTC.

V gene TRBV6-2 or TRBV6-3 combines with J gene TRBJ2-3, with D maybe TRBD2 (6 bases). The CDR3 is made up of 13 amino acids. The germline V and J ends were trimmed by 5 bases and 3 bases, with 9 bases remaining between them. Germline CDR1 reads MNHEY; CDR2 reads SVGEGT. The chain's CDR3 is CASSAGGTDTQYF. CDR3 DNA: TGTGCCAGCAGTGCCGGGGGAACAGATACGCAGTATTTT.

This clonotype has only a few counts. The chain uses TRBV11-2 and TRBJ2-1; TRBD2 matches 11 bases. V was pared by 6 bases and J by 5 bases, with 9 bases of the junction left unmatched. Germline CDR1 reads SGHAT; CDR2 reads FQNNGV. CDR3 length: 16 amino acids. CDR3 protein: CASRPTSGSAHNEQFF. The CDR3 coding sequence is TGTGCCAGCAGACCCACTAGCGGGAGCGCGCACAATGAGCAGTTCTTC. The whole variable domain, remainder taken from reference TRBV11-2 and TRBJ2-1, is EAGVAQSPRYKIIEKRQSVAFWCNPISGHATLYWYQQILGQGPKLLIQFQNNGVVDDSQLPKDRFSAERLKGVDSTLKIQPAKLEDSAVYLCASRPTSGSAHNEQFFGPGTRLTVL.

V usage is TRBV18 and J usage is TRBJ1-5, with D hard to call. The CDR3 consists of 13 residues. Germline V gene lookup returns CDR1 KGHSH and CDR2 LQKENI. Deletions cut 2 bases from V and 1 base from J, with 3 bases between. The CDR3 reads CASSPGSNQPQHF. The CDR3 DNA reads TGTGCCAGCTCACCAGGGAGCAATCAGCCCCAGCATTTT. Variable domain in full (rest from reference TRBV18 and TRBJ1-5): NAGVMQNPRHLVRRRGQEARLRCSPMKGHSHVYWYRQLPEEGLKFMVYLQKENIIDESGMPKERFSAEFPKEGPSILRIQQVVRGDSAAYFCASSPGSNQPQHFGDGTRLSIL.

The genes are TRBV29-1 and TRBJ2-1; D unclear. The ends were cut back, 1 base at V and 9 bases at J, with 7 bases in the middle. The V gene's germline CDR1 is SQVTM and CDR2 ANQGSEA. This CDR3 is 11 amino acids long. CDR3 region: CSVEGLGEQFF. DNA of the CDR3: TGCAGCGTTGAAGGGCTTGGTGAGCAGTTCTTC.

This clonotype was detected only a few times. The J gene is TRBJ2-1, the V gene TRBV7-9; a weak D match, TRBD1 (6 bases). The ends were cut back, 5 bases at V and 8 bases at J, with 10 bases in the middle. The CDR3 runs to 12 residues. Germline lookup yields CDR1 SEHNR and CDR2 FQNEAQ (reference sequence). The CDR3 sequence: CASSPTGYEQFF. The CDR3 bases are TGTGCCAGCAGCCCCACAGGGTATGAGCAGTTCTTC. Together with reference TRBV7-9 and TRBJ2-1, the CDR3 gives the full variable domain: DTGVSQNPRHKITKRGQNVTFRCDPISEHNRLYWYRQTLGQGPEFLTYFQNEAQLEKSRLLSDRFSAERPKGSFSTLEIQRTEQGDSAMYLCASSPTGYEQFFGPGTRLTVL.

The chain combines TRBV6-2 or TRBV6-3 with TRBJ2-7; TRBD2 agrees at 7 bases. This CDR3 comprises 14 residues. V gave up 5 bases and J gave up 2 bases; unmatched junction bases: 6. CDR1 is MNHEY and CDR2 is SVGEGT in the germline V gene. Here the CDR3 reads CASSNGRTAYEQYF. CDR3 nucleotides: TGTGCCAGCAGTAACGGGAGGACGGCCTACGAGCAGTACTTC.

V is TRBV11-2 and J is TRBJ2-7, with 8 bases matching TRBD1. J gave up 12 bases and V 5 bases, and 15 bases lay outside the gene matches. The CDR3 consists of 14 residues. Germline V gene lookup returns CDR1 SGHAT and CDR2 FQNNGV. The CDR3 is CASSHGGSGQGLYF. CDR3 in DNA: TGTGCCAGCAGCCACGGCGGGTCCGGACAGGGCTTGTACTTC. The full variable domain, with the rest looked up from reference TRBV11-2 and TRBJ2-7, is EAGVAQSPRYKIIEKRQSVAFWCNPISGHATLYWYQQILGQGPKLLIQFQNNGVVDDSQLPKDRFSAERLKGVDSTLKIQPAKLEDSAVYLCASSHGGSGQGLYFGPGTRLTVT.

The chain uses TRBV5-1 and TRBJ1-2; TRBD1 agrees at 8 bases. Germline CDR1 SGHRS, CDR2 YFSETQ. CDR3 length equals 14 residues. V shed 4 bases, J shed 3 bases, and the junction held 5 bases outside the gene matches. CDR3 amino acids: CASSPRGRDYGYTF. The CDR3 region has the DNA TGCGCCAGCAGCCCCAGGGGGCGCGACTATGGCTACACCTTC.

The V gene is TRBV5-6, the J gene TRBJ2-1; 8 bases line up with TRBD1. The V gene end was trimmed by 0 bases and the J gene end by 8 bases; junction bases not matched to a gene: 10. CDR3 length: 16 amino acids. CDR1 is SGHDT, CDR2 YYEEEE, per germline. Here the CDR3 DNA reads TGTGCCAGCAGCTTGGCGTGGGACAGGAACATGTATGAGCAGTTCTTC. As protein: CASSLAWDRNMYEQFF.

The sample holds many counts of this clonotype. The chain has TRBV2 and TRBJ2-1, with unresolved D. With 4 bases removed from V and 5 bases from J, the gap between germline ends came to 9 bases. CDR3 length equals 13 residues. Germline V CDR1 and CDR2: SNHLY, FYNNEI. Here the CDR3 DNA reads TGTGCCAGCAGTGGATGGGTTAACAATGAGCAGTTCTTC. The encoded protein is CASSGWVNNEQFF.

This clonotype showed up just a few times. The CDR3 reads CASSLRLYTDTQYF. The CDR3 bases are TGTGCCAGCAGCTTACGGCTATACACAGATACGCAGTATTTT. The chain combines TRBV11-2 with TRBJ2-3; no definite D call. The germline gives CDR1 SGHAT, CDR2 FQNNGV. Trimming took 2 bases from V and 2 from J, leaving 8 bases between them. CDR3 size: 14 residues.

This clonotype has at least ten counts. This chain joins TRBV2 and TRBJ2-1; 9 nucleotides match TRBD2. V was clipped by 6 bases and J by 4 bases; unmatched bases: 13. Germline CDR1 is SNHLY and CDR2 is FYNNEI. This CDR3 has 17 residues. For the CDR3, the DNA is TGTGCCAGCAGATACTCTCCAGCGGGGGGAATTTACAATGAGCAGTTCTTC. Amino acids: CASRYSPAGGIYNEQFF.

This clonotype turned up a few times. The germline gene is not matched at one end of the junction; a read error may be the cause. The chain couples TRBV6-1 to TRBJ1-2; D gene unclear. Looked up from germline, CDR1 is MNHNS and CDR2 is SASEGT. CDR3 length: 18 amino acids. In DNA, the CDR3 is TGTGTCAGCCGCGAGGGAACGGCCTTCCCCCCGACGATGAATGGCTACACCTTC. This encodes CVSREGTAFPPTMNGYTF.

This clonotype was recorded a few times. The chain employs TRBV20-1 and TRBJ1-1; a possible D gene is TRBD1 (5 bases). The CDR3 is made up of 15 amino acids. V lost 6 bases and J 2 bases, leaving 19 bases between the germline ends. The germline gives CDR1 DFQATT, CDR2 SNEGSKA (reference sequence). The CDR3 region is CSARGRGGRNTEAFF. The CDR3 DNA reads as TGCAGTGCCCGAGGGAGGGGCGGAAGAAACACTGAAGCTTTCTTT.